The 20 T cell receptor beta chains presented below share a single source sample, sequenced in a study of CD8 T cells in Susac syndrome. Reverse transcription of about 0.45 to 1 ug RNA used random hexamers. TCRdb called the immunoSEQ multiplex PCR reads again in MiXCR, with one record for every CDR3 protein. The data show 240,000 or so distinct CDR3 sequences, with about 95% seen just once and about 0.095% held by the top ten. The source material was CD4+ T cells from PBMCs. The receptors shown here come from a human donor with Susac syndrome.

This clonotype was detected only a few times. V usage is TRBV3-1 and J usage is TRBJ2-3; D gene unclear. The CDR3 has 12 residues. Germline-derived CDR1 and CDR2 are LGHDT and YNNKEL (reference sequence). Trimming cost V 4 bases and J 0 bases, with 2 bases left between them. Here the CDR3 DNA reads TGTGCCAGCAGCCGAAGCACAGATACGCAGTATTTT. This encodes CASSRSTDTQYF.

The chain couples TRBV9 to TRBJ2-2; D perhaps matches TRBD2 (5 bases). The V and J ends lost 5 bases and 8 bases respectively, with 16 bases between them. The CDR3 extends over 14 amino acids. Germline V lookup: CDR1 SGDLS, CDR2 YYNGEE. The CDR3 is CASRLDGLFGELFF. The CDR3 region has the DNA TGTGCCAGCAGACTTGATGGACTCTTTGGGGAGCTGTTTTTT.

The CDR3 DNA is TGTGCCAGCAGCTCCCCAGGCTCTGGAAACACCATATATTTT. Amino acids: CASSSPGSGNTIYF. The chain links TRBV28 to TRBJ1-3; D is unclear. The germline V gene has CDR1 MDHEN and CDR2 SYDVKM. Trimming removed 6 bases at V and 0 bases at J, with 9 bases between. This CDR3 contains 14 residues.

V and J are TRBV3-1 and TRBJ2-3, with a tentative D call TRBD2 (6 bases). Germline assignment: CDR1 LGHDT and CDR2 YNNKEL (reference sequence). The V and J ends lost 0 bases and 6 bases respectively, with 13 bases between them. The CDR3 runs to 15 residues. For the CDR3, the DNA is TGTGCCAGCAGCCAAGATTGGCGGGGCGGGGATACGCAGTATTTT. It is translated as CASSQDWRGGDTQYF.

V and J are TRBV29-1 and TRBJ1-3, with 9 positions matching TRBD1. The CDR3 is 14 amino acids. Germline CDR1 is SQVTM and CDR2 is ANQGSEA. V was clipped by 7 bases and J by 4 bases; unmatched bases: 8. CDR3 in DNA: TGCAGCGCTTGGGACAGGGCAGGAGGAAACACCATATATTTT. It encodes CSAWDRAGGNTIYF.

This rearrangement joins TRBV5-4 to TRBJ2-1; 16 nucleotides agree with TRBD2. This CDR3 is built from 16 residues. From germline, CDR1 is SGHNT and CDR2 YYREEE (reference sequence). The ends lost 4 bases at V and 7 bases at J; junction bases unmatched: 5. CDR3 amino acids: CASSPGLAGGPNEQFF. In nucleotides, the CDR3 is TGTGCCAGCAGCCCGGGACTAGCGGGAGGGCCAAATGAGCAGTTCTTC. The variable domain in full, with the rest retrieved from reference TRBV5-4 and TRBJ2-1, is ETGVTQSPTHLIKTRGQQVTLRCSSQSGHNTVSWYQQALGQGPQFIFQYYREEENGRGNFPPRFSGLQFPNYSSELNVNALELDDSALYLCASSPGLAGGPNEQFFGPGTRLTVL.

The sample holds one count of this clonotype. V gene TRBV4-1 combines with J gene TRBJ1-4, with unresolved D. The CDR3 spans 16 residues. The V end was cut by 1 base, the J end by 7 bases, with 16 bases between. The V gene's germline CDR1 is MGHRA and CDR2 YSYEKL. The CDR3 sequence: CASSQASDFSGEKLFF. The DNA for the CDR3 is TGCGCCAGCAGCCAAGCTTCCGACTTCTCTGGTGAAAAACTGTTTTTT.

The chain joins TRBV11-2 to TRBJ2-7; no firm D call. Germline assignment: CDR1 SGHAT and CDR2 FQNNGV. CDR3 length equals 13 residues. Trimming removed 5 bases from V and 2 bases from J, with 10 bases in between. CDR3 in DNA: TGTGCCAGCAGCCCCGGGCCCACCTACGAGCAGTACTTC. It translates to CASSPGPTYEQYF.

This clonotype showed up just once. V is TRBV5-1 and J is TRBJ1-2, with 8 bases lining up with TRBD1. CDR3 size: 14 residues. Germline V gives CDR1 SGHRS, CDR2 YFSETQ. With V trimmed by 0 bases and J by 7 bases, 5 bases remained unmatched. CDR3 in amino acids: CASSLERTGTGYTF. CDR3 DNA sequence: TGCGCCAGCAGCTTGGAACGGACAGGGACTGGCTACACCTTC.

This chain connects TRBV5-1 to TRBJ2-7, with 8 bases fitting TRBD1. J lost 3 bases, V lost 4 bases, and 6 bases had no gene match. The germline CDR1 and CDR2 sequences are SGHRS and YFSETQ. This CDR3 has 14 amino acids. Written as DNA, the CDR3 is TGCGCCAGCAGCGGCGGACAGGGAATCTACGAGCAGTACTTC. It codes for CASSGGQGIYEQYF.

The V and J genes are TRBV3-1 and TRBJ1-4, with D hard to call. This CDR3 contains 15 residues. CDR1 LGHDT and CDR2 YNNKEL come from the germline V gene (reference sequence). V dropped 1 base and J dropped 8 bases, with 14 bases sitting between them. The CDR3: CASSQVWGGLEKLFF. The DNA for the CDR3 is TGTGCCAGCAGCCAAGTATGGGGAGGGCTGGAAAAACTGTTTTTT.

This chain joins TRBV5-4 and TRBJ2-2; 9 bases line up with TRBD1. From germline, CDR1 is SGHNT and CDR2 YYREEE (reference sequence). With V trimmed by 4 bases and J by 7 bases, 11 bases remained unmatched. The CDR3 covers 16 residues. The CDR3 DNA is TGTGCCAGCAGCGGAACGGTGACAGGGGGTTACGGGGAGCTGTTTTTT. It codes for CASSGTVTGGYGELFF.

The chain joins TRBV29-1 to TRBJ1-5, with D unclear. V lost 6 bases and J lost 4, with 10 bases in between. The germline V gene has CDR1 SQVTM and CDR2 ANQGSEA. CDR3 size: 12 residues. CDR3 sequence reads: CSVSWGNQPQHF. The CDR3, as DNA: TGCAGCGTAAGCTGGGGTAATCAGCCCCAGCATTTT.

CDR3 sequence reads: CASRVRMGSEQYF. DNA for the CDR3: TGTGCCAGCCGTGTACGCATGGGGAGCGAGCAGTACTTC. The V call is TRBV28, the J call TRBJ2-7, with D possibly TRBD2 on 5 matching bases. V was clipped by 8 bases and J by 6 bases, with 17 bases between them. CDR1 and CDR2 (germline): MDHEN, SYDVKM. The CDR3 contains 13 residues. The full variable domain, in which reference TRBV28 and TRBJ2-7 provide the parts outside the CDR3, is DVKVTQSSRYLVKRTGEKVFLECVQDMDHENMFWYRQDPGLGLRLIYFSYDVKMKEKGDIPEGYSVSREKKERFSLILESASTNQTSMYLCASRVRMGSEQYFGPGTRLTVT.

This chain joins TRBV20-1 and TRBJ2-3, with D possibly TRBD2 on 6 matching bases. The CDR3 is 15 residues long. The V end was cut by 5 bases, the J end by 8 bases, with 23 bases between. Germline V CDR1 and CDR2: DFQATT, SNEGSKA (reference sequence). The CDR3, as DNA: TGCAGTGCTTTGACCGGGACTCATATCATGGGTACGCAGTATTTT. Its translation is CSALTGTHIMGTQYF.

This chain connects TRBV19 to TRBJ2-7; TRBD2 matches 12 bases. The CDR3 extends over 13 amino acids. Germline V gene lookup returns CDR1 LNHDA and CDR2 SQIVND (reference sequence). J gave up 12 bases and V 3 bases, and 6 bases lay outside the gene matches. The CDR3 bases are TGTGCCAGTAGTATGGAGGGACTAGCGGGTCTGTACTTC. It encodes CASSMEGLAGLYF.

This chain's CDR3 is CASGTTVSSYEQYF. The CDR3 DNA is TGTGCCAGCGGCACGACAGTGAGCTCCTACGAGCAGTACTTC. The chain carries TRBV28 and TRBJ2-7; D might be TRBD1 (5 bases). Germline assignment: CDR1 MDHEN and CDR2 SYDVKM. The CDR3 has 14 amino acids. Deletions cut 8 bases from V and 0 bases from J, with 14 bases between.

The V call is TRBV20-1, the J call TRBJ2-1; 7 positions agree with TRBD2. CDR3 length: 14 residues. J gave up 0 bases and V 6 bases, and 5 bases lay outside the gene matches. Per the germline V gene, CDR1 is DFQATT and CDR2 is SNEGSKA (reference sequence). The CDR3 is CSAPSGPSYNEQFF. CDR3 bases: TGCAGTGCCCCTAGCGGCCCCTCCTACAATGAGCAGTTCTTC.

This clonotype occurred once. The genes are TRBV29-1 and TRBJ2-3; 9 nucleotides line up with TRBD2. J gave up 0 bases and V 1 base, and 8 bases lay outside the gene matches. The CDR3 is 17 amino acids. The V gene's germline CDR1 is SQVTM and CDR2 ANQGSEA. DNA for the CDR3: TGCAGCGTTGAAGGAGGGGGGCTAGCGGGAAGCACAGATACGCAGTATTTT. This sequence encodes CSVEGGGLAGSTDTQYF.

The rearrangement uses TRBV14 and TRBJ2-3; 9 bases are shared with TRBD2. CDR3 size: 16 residues. Trimming cost V 3 bases and J 2 bases; bases outside gene matches: 6. Germline V gene lookup returns CDR1 SGHDN and CDR2 FVKESK. In nucleotides, the CDR3 is TGTGCCAGCAGCCAGAGGACTAGCGAAATCACAGATACGCAGTATTTT. Amino acid sequence: CASSQRTSEITDTQYF.